The clone carrying this T cell receptor (beta chain) showed up many times. Its antigen remains unknown. Germline-derived CDR1 and CDR2 are MNHEY and SMNVEV (reference sequence). This CDR3 has 16 residues. After removal of 1 base from V and 7 bases from J, the junction contained 9 bases not matched to a gene. This sample was taken from a study of T cells in Graves' hyperthyroidism and ophthalmopathy. Researchers took RNA transcripts and amplified the TCR beta CDR3 regions from them. The HTBI primer set drove a first-round RT-PCR of the TCR CDR3. In TCRdb, the multiplex PCR reads were re-called with MiXCR into one record per CDR3 protein. The data show under 400,000 distinct CDR3 sequences, approximately 18% seen once. Whole-study findings and limits: Ophthalmopathy was told apart from stable hyperthyroidism by a 13 V-J model.

The source material was blood. The rearrangement links TRBV27 to TRBJ1-5; TRBD1 matches at 8 bases. The receptor was isolated from a middle-aged woman with Graves' ophthalmopathy. The CDR3 coding sequence is TGTGCCAGCAGTTTATATGGAGGACAGGGAAGACAGCCCCAGCATTTT. Amino acid sequence: CASSLYGGQGRQPQHF.